This record concerns one T cell receptor beta chain sequence. Its antigen target is currently unknown. Per-nucleotide qualities are absent, and no much larger clonotype sits a single base away. The CDR3, cysteine through phenylalanine, is 18 amino acids long. Solely the CDR3 DNA is kept, with 54 bases framed from the first base. Trimming removed 3 bases from V and 5 bases from J; the gene matches leave 11 bases unexplained. CDR1 and CDR2, looked up from the germline V gene, are SGHRS and YFSETQ. The sample originates from a study of radiotherapy plus CTLA-4 blockade in lung cancer (dated by TCRdb to between 2017 and 2018). Regarding the research as a whole: Among enrolled patients, 18% had an objective response and 25% to 40% reached disease control.

To prepare the library, the immunoSEQ multiplex PCR assay was applied. TCRdb stores this immuneACCESS table with in-frame sequences only. Part of the clones is absent; in the studies checked, under half of the shortfall reflects unresolved V genes, and no reason is known for the rest. This sample lists 75,000 to 100,000 clones; 70% to 90% were detected once. Together, the top ten hold 4.9% of the sample. Study-level results and caveats: After treatment with radiotherapy and ipilimumab, TCR clones that originated in tumors expanded in peripheral blood. Early dynamic changes in blood T cell clones, together with increased serum interferon-beta after radiation, were reported as the strongest predictors of response.

In this study, focal radiation therapy paired with CTLA-4 blockade (ipilimumab) was tested in patients who had chemo-refractory metastatic non-small-cell lung cancer. The V gene is TRBV5-1 and the J gene is TRBJ2-5; TRBD2 aligns with 15 central bases. This receptor was taken from a human donor with non-small cell lung cancer that progressed on radiotherapy plus ipilimumab. Sample: peripheral blood, taken from a patient treated with radiotherapy plus ipilimumab. The CDR3 in this case is CASSSGLAGGPESETQYF. The DNA reads as follows: TGCGCCAGCAGCTCAGGACTAGCGGGAGGGCCGGAGTCCGAGACCCAGTACTTC. The full variable domain, completed from the reference TRBV5-1 and TRBJ2-5 proteins outside the CDR3, reads KAGVTQTPRYLIKTRGQQVTLSCSPISGHRSVSWYQQTPGQGLQFLFEYFSETQRNKGNFPGRFSGRQFSNSRSEMNVSTLELGDSALYLCASSSGLAGGPESETQYFGPGTRLLVL.